Each of the 29 T cell receptor beta chains below was sequenced from the same sample in a study of blood T cells in healthy people across ages. Alongside a J-beta primer mix, a sample-barcoded 5' primer served in a second PCR lasting about 6 to 12 cycles. TCRdb fed the 5' RACE reads into MiXCR, producing one record per CDR3 protein. The sample carries 1.5 million to 2 million distinct CDR3 sequences, roughly a third recorded once. The sequenced sample was blood. These receptor sequences come from a woman in her twenties or thirties in good health.

The chain recombines TRBV15 with TRBJ2-2; TRBD1 or TRBD2 may be the D gene (6 bases each). CDR3 size: 15 residues. The germline V gene has CDR1 LNHNV and CDR2 YYDKDF (reference sequence). V lost 5 bases and J 0 bases, leaving 10 bases between the germline ends. CDR3 loop: CATSPGAPNTGELFF. The CDR3 DNA reads as TGTGCCACCAGCCCGGGGGCCCCGAACACCGGGGAGCTGTTTTTT.

On this clonotype: A read error may be the cause here, since a much bigger clone is one base away. The chain links TRBV29-1 to TRBJ2-7; no definite D call. The CDR3 contains 13 residues. Looked up from germline, CDR1 is SQVTM and CDR2 is ANQGSEA. V was shortened by 4 bases and J by 0 bases, with 10 bases between the two germline ends. The CDR3 loop reads CSVGSSVSYEQYF. The CDR3 DNA sequence: TGCAGCGTTGGGAGCTCGGTCTCCTACGAGCAGTACTTC.

This clonotype was recorded a few times. The chain carries TRBV10-3 and TRBJ1-1; D not resolved. Germline lookup yields CDR1 ENHRY and CDR2 SYGVKD. Deletions cut 6 bases from V and 1 base from J, with 12 bases between. This CDR3 has 14 amino acids. DNA for the CDR3: TGTGCCATCAGAGACCCACGGGGGAACACTGAAGCTTTCTTT. This gives the protein CAIRDPRGNTEAFF.

This clonotype has just a few counts. The chain has TRBV6-5 and TRBJ2-1; D is undetermined. The germline CDR1 and CDR2 sequences are MNHEY and SVGAGI. The V end lost 5 bases, the J end lost 8 bases, and 16 bases lay between the germline ends. This CDR3 is built from 14 residues. CDR3 loop: CASSLLFSADEQFF. CDR3 in DNA: TGTGCCAGCAGTCTCCTTTTCAGCGCGGATGAGCAGTTCTTC.

The CDR3 bases are TGCAGCGTTGACGGAGTCTTAGAGAGGGGCTACACCTTC. Its translation: CSVDGVLERGYTF. The chain is built from TRBV29-1 and TRBJ1-2; D gene unclear. The CDR3 consists of 13 residues. Germline CDR1 reads SQVTM; CDR2 reads ANQGSEA. The ends were cut back, 3 bases at V and 8 bases at J, with 16 bases in the middle.

This clonotype was seen only a few times. The rearrangement links TRBV4-2 to TRBJ2-1; 9 bases are a match to TRBD2. The CDR3 length is 16 residues. V lost 4 bases to trimming and J lost 9 bases; unmatched junction nucleotides: 13. CDR1 and CDR2 from the germline V gene are LGHNA and YNFKEQ. The CDR3 DNA reads as TGTGCCAGCAGCCTCGTAGATGGCGGGGGGGCCAGTGAGCAGTTCTTC. It yields the protein CASSLVDGGGASEQFF.

The chain combines TRBV5-8 with TRBJ2-7, with 8 bases fitting TRBD2. The CDR3 length is 17 residues. Looked up from germline, CDR1 is SGHTS and CDR2 is YDEGEE. The ends lost 0 bases at V and 3 bases at J; junction bases unmatched: 11. CDR3 loop: CASSLGAPGAGGYEQYF. The CDR3 DNA is TGTGCCAGCAGCTTGGGAGCACCGGGCGCGGGAGGCTACGAGCAGTACTTC.

In its sample, this clonotype was seen a few times. Mismatch with germline at one junction end may stem from a read error. This chain joins TRBV4-1 and TRBJ2-5, with TRBD2 matching 8 bases. The CDR3 contains 18 residues. Germline loops: CDR1 MGHRA, CDR2 YSYEKL. This CDR3 is CASSSMTWTLAGEETLYF. The CDR3 DNA sequence: TGCGCCAGCAGCTCCATGACCTGGACCCTAGCGGGCGAAGAGACCCTGTACTTC.

This clonotype occurred many times. V gene TRBV10-1 combines with J gene TRBJ2-3, with 10 bases lining up with TRBD1. This CDR3 is built from 15 residues. CDR1 is WNHNN and CDR2 is SYGVQD in the germline V gene (reference sequence). The ends lost 6 bases at V and 2 bases at J; junction bases unmatched: 5. The DNA for the CDR3 is TGCGCCAGCAGGATGGGGACAGGGGACACAGATACGCAGTATTTT. It codes for CASRMGTGDTDTQYF.

The rearrangement uses TRBV5-1 and TRBJ2-3, with D perhaps matching TRBD1 or TRBD2 (6 bases each). This CDR3 is built from 16 residues. V was pared by 3 bases and J by 0 bases, with 14 bases between. CDR1 is SGHRS, CDR2 YFSETQ, per germline. CDR3 region: CASSWRGETSTDTQYF. The CDR3 DNA follows: TGCGCCAGCAGCTGGAGGGGGGAAACTAGCACAGATACGCAGTATTTT.

This clonotype came up many times. This rearrangement joins TRBV27 to TRBJ2-7; 7 positions match TRBD1. The germline V gene encodes CDR1 MNHEY and CDR2 SMNVEV (reference sequence). V shed 6 bases and J 3 bases; nucleotides not matched to a gene: 5. This CDR3 is 13 amino acids long. CDR3 sequence: CASSRTGIYEQYF. The CDR3 DNA is TGTGCCAGCAGCCGGACAGGTATCTACGAGCAGTACTTC.

The CDR3 reads CASKKSGGIDEQYF. The DNA of the CDR3 is TGCGCCAGCAAGAAATCAGGCGGGATCGACGAGCAGTACTTC. The chain couples TRBV5-1 to TRBJ2-5; the D gene is possibly TRBD2 (6 bases). TRBJ2-7 matches the DNA end more closely, so the J call is doubtful. Germline lookup yields CDR1 SGHRS and CDR2 YFSETQ. The CDR3 loop spans 14 amino acids.

This clonotype was counted only a few times. This chain links TRBV6-1 with TRBJ2-5, with a tentative D call TRBD2 (6 bases). The CDR3 sequence is 15 residues long. The V gene's germline CDR1 is MNHNS and CDR2 SASEGT. The V end was cut by 1 base, the J end by 4 bases, with 13 bases between. The CDR3 DNA reads as TGTGCCAGCAGTGAAGATAGGGGAGGAGGAGAGACCCAGTACTTC. This codes for CASSEDRGGGETQYF.

The chain carries TRBV14 and TRBJ2-7; 8 bases are shared with TRBD2. There are 17 residues in the CDR3. In germline, CDR1 is SGHDN, CDR2 FVKESK. V lost 0 bases, J lost 2 bases, and 9 bases stayed unmatched. The CDR3 nucleotides read TGTGCCAGCAGCCAAGATTCAGCGGGGGAATTTACCTACGAGCAGTACTTC. Translating gives CASSQDSAGEFTYEQYF.

This clonotype has more than one count but fewer than ten. The V and J genes are TRBV7-3 and TRBJ2-1, with 7 bases matching TRBD1. The CDR3 is made up of 14 amino acids. CDR1 SGHTA and CDR2 FQGTGA come from the germline V gene. J lost 9 bases, V lost 5 bases, and 10 bases had no gene match. The CDR3 spells CASSERQGRGEQFF. CDR3 in DNA: TGTGCCAGCAGCGAAAGACAGGGTAGAGGTGAGCAGTTCTTC.

J is TRBJ2-7 and V is TRBV29-1; 7 bases match TRBD1. The CDR3 has 12 amino acids. Germline V gene data show CDR1 as SQVTM and CDR2 as ANQGSEA. The V and J ends lost 7 bases and 3 bases, in that order; junction bases with no gene match: 6. The CDR3 reads CSAGDRLYEQYF. The DNA of the CDR3 is TGCAGCGCCGGGGACAGACTCTACGAGCAGTACTTC.

This clonotype was counted many times. Germline and junction disagree at one end, which may indicate a read error. The chain is built from TRBV27 and TRBJ2-7; 9 positions agree with TRBD2. The CDR3 is 15 residues long. Per the germline V gene, CDR1 is MNHEY and CDR2 is SMNVEV (reference sequence). CDR3 residues: CASSSLTSGSYEQYF. The CDR3 coding sequence is TGCGCCAGCAGCTCCCTGACTAGCGGATCCTACGAGCAGTACTTC.

V and J are TRBV12-3 or TRBV12-4 and TRBJ2-3; 7 bases map to TRBD2. Trimming took 7 bases from V and 15 from J; bases not matched to a gene: 25. CDR3 length: 16 residues. CDR3 sequence reads: CASTIGEGGRADMEYF. CDR3 nucleotide sequence: TGTGCCAGCACCATAGGGGAGGGAGGGAGAGCAGATATGGAATATTTT.

The chain recombines TRBV20-1 with TRBJ2-5; 9 nucleotides line up with TRBD1. The DNA matches TRBJ2-4 better at its end, which makes the J call doubtful. The germline V gene has CDR1 DFQATT and CDR2 SNEGSKA (reference sequence). This CDR3 comprises 13 residues. The CDR3 coding sequence is TGCAGCGGGGGACAGGGAGCCAAAAACATTCAGTACTTC. Its protein product is CSGGQGAKNIQYF.

For this clonotype: One end of the junction does not line up with germline, which may come from a read error. The chain joins TRBV12-3 or TRBV12-4 to TRBJ2-1; D ambiguous. This CDR3 has 15 residues. The CDR3 region has the DNA TGTGCCAGCAGCTGGGTGGCCCCCTCCCACAATGAGCAGTTCTTC. It yields the protein CASSWVAPSHNEQFF.

This clonotype was counted only a few times. The rearrangement joins TRBV27 to TRBJ1-2; no clear D gene. V lost 8 bases and J lost 8, with 15 bases in between. The germline V gene has CDR1 MNHEY and CDR2 SMNVEV (reference sequence). The CDR3 runs to 12 residues. In DNA form, the CDR3 reads TGTGCCAGCTCTACTGTCGGCATCGGCTACACCTTC. Amino acid sequence: CASSTVGIGYTF.

The chain couples TRBV7-3 to TRBJ1-4; perhaps TRBD1 as D (5 bases). CDR1 is SGHTA and CDR2 is FQGTGA in the germline V gene. Trimming pared 2 bases from V and 8 bases from J, leaving 18 bases between. This CDR3 spans 16 amino acids. CDR3 DNA sequence: TGTGCCAGCAGCTTATCGGGACCCAGGGATGGAGAAAAACTGTTTTTT. The encoded protein is CASSLSGPRDGEKLFF.

This chain joins TRBV14 and TRBJ2-1, with TRBD1 as a possible D gene (5 bases). Germline CDR1 and CDR2: SGHDN and FVKESK. Trimming left V 3 bases short and J 3 bases short, with 15 bases between. CDR3 size: 16 residues. The CDR3 region is CASSHLGAGDYNEQFF. CDR3 bases: TGTGCCAGCAGCCACCTTGGGGCAGGCGACTACAATGAGCAGTTCTTC.

This clonotype was seen a handful of times. This rearrangement joins TRBV2 to TRBJ2-5, with 9 bases aligning to TRBD2. The length of the CDR3 is 14 residues. CDR1 is SNHLY and CDR2 is FYNNEI in the germline V gene. Trimming at V came to 6 bases and at J to 4 bases, leaving 6 bases not matched to a gene. CDR3 DNA sequence: TGTGCCAGCAGGCGGGAGGGGCGTGTAGAGACCCAGTACTTC. Translating gives CASRREGRVETQYF.

About this clonotype: The missing conserved phenylalanine or tryptophan at the end of this CDR3 makes a read error likely. The chain is built from TRBV28 and TRBJ1-2; the D is unclear. Trimming pared 1 base from V and 5 bases from J, leaving 8 bases between. Germline-derived CDR1 and CDR2 are MDHEN and SYDVKM. The CDR3 has 13 residues. The CDR3 region is CASSLSPEYGYTC. CDR3 nucleotide sequence: TGTGCCAGCAGTTTATCCCCAGAGTATGGCTACACCTGC.

This rearrangement joins TRBV5-6 to TRBJ1-4; no definite D call. In germline, CDR1 is SGHDT, CDR2 YYEEEE. The length of the CDR3 is 13 residues. V was trimmed by 3 bases and J by 8 bases, leaving 11 bases between them. The chain's CDR3 is CASSSILGEKLFF. DNA for the CDR3: TGTGCCAGCAGCTCCATATTAGGCGAAAAACTGTTTTTT. Together with reference TRBV5-6 and TRBJ1-4, the CDR3 gives the full variable domain: DAGVTQSPTHLIKTRGQQVTLRCSPKSGHDTVSWYQQALGQGPQFIFQYYEEEERQRGNFPDRFSGHQFPNYSSELNVNALLLGDSALYLCASSSILGEKLFFGSGTQLSVL.

The J gene is TRBJ2-5, the V gene TRBV5-1; D remains ambiguous. Deletions cut 0 bases from V and 11 bases from J, with 20 bases between. Germline-derived CDR1 and CDR2 are SGHRS and YFSETQ. The CDR3 consists of 15 residues. The CDR3 spells CASSLESTPGVKQYF. The CDR3 region has the DNA TGCGCCAGCAGCTTGGAGTCGACTCCTGGGGTCAAGCAGTACTTC.

This clonotype was observed a handful of times. V and J are TRBV28 and TRBJ2-7; possible D gene TRBD1, 5 bases. Germline CDR1 MDHEN, CDR2 SYDVKM. This CDR3 comprises 13 residues. The ends were cut back, 10 bases at V and 7 bases at J, with 20 bases in the middle. The CDR3 loop is CATTGSPLGEQYF. The CDR3 coding sequence is TGTGCCACCACAGGTAGCCCTCTTGGGGAGCAGTACTTC.

This chain connects TRBV4-1 to TRBJ2-1, with 10 positions matching TRBD1. The CDR3 runs 18 residues. Germline values: CDR1 MGHRA, CDR2 YSYEKL. V lost 1 base, J lost 4 bases, and 10 bases stayed unmatched. CDR3 nucleotide sequence: TGCGCCAGCAGCCAAGGACCTTCGACAGGGGGCTTGTACAATGAGCAGTTCTTC. Translating gives CASSQGPSTGGLYNEQFF.